This T cell receptor beta chain was profiled in a study of cytomegalovirus exposure and HLA in healthy donors. General study points: Later work found most CMV-associated TCR beta chains apparently HLA-restricted. Most TCR beta V segments were productive about 87% or about 30% of the time in an earlier analysis. The investigators catalogued 150 or so TCR beta chains as cytomegalovirus-associated. Beyond CMV serostatus, there was no information to go on about immune exposure.

This clone was recorded only once. Its antigen is still unknown. Use of 60 Vbeta and 13 Jbeta primers characterized the PCR. This table comes from immunoSEQ multiplex PCR, and its TCRdb copy is limited to in-frame clones, with some not included. The repertoire holds some 110,000 clones, more than 55% seen once, with approximately 1.4% in the top ten. The CDR3 consists of 18 residues. Germline CDR1 is LNHDA and CDR2 is SQIVND (reference sequence). Trimming removed 4 bases from V and 3 bases from J, with 21 bases in between. The clonotype was recovered from a man between 18 and 35 years old in good health and CMV-seronegative. Sample: PBMCs. The gene calls are TRBV19 and TRBJ1-4; D possibly corresponds to TRBD1 (5 bases). DNA of the CDR3: TGTGCCAGTAGTACCCCCGCCCAAGTGGGGGGGGCTAATGAAAAACTGTTTTTT. Translation: CASSTPAQVGGANEKLFF.